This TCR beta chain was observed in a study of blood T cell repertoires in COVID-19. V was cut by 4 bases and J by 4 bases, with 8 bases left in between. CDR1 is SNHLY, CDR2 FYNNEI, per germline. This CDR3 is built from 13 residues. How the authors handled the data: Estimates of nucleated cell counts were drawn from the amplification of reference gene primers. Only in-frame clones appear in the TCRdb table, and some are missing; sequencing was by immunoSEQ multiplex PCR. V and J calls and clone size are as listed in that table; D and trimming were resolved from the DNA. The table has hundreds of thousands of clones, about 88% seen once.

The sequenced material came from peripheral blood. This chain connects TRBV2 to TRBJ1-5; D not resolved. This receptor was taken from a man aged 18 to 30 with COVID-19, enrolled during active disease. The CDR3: CASSGEQNQPQHF. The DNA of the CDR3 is TGTGCCAGCAGTGGGGAGCAAAATCAGCCCCAGCATTTT.